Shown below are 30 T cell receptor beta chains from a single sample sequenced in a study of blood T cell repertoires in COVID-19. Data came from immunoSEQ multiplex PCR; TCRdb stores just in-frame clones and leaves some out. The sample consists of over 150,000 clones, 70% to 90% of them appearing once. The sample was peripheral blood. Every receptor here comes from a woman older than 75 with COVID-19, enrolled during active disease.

The CDR3 spells CSVEGGGLVETQYF. For the CDR3, the DNA is TGCAGCGTTGAAGGGGGCGGTTTGGTGGAGACCCAGTACTTC. The chain employs TRBV29-1 and TRBJ2-5, with a possible D match to TRBD1 (5 bases). The CDR3 spans 14 residues. Germline values: CDR1 SQVTM, CDR2 ANQGSEA. Trimming shortened V by 1 base and J by 5 bases, and 14 bases separated the two germline ends.

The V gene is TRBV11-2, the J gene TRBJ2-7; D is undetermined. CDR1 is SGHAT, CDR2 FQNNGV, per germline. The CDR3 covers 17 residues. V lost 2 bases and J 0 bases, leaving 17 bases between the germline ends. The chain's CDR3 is CASSLLQGALNSYEQYF. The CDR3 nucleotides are TGTGCCAGCAGCTTATTACAAGGAGCTCTTAACTCCTACGAGCAGTACTTC.

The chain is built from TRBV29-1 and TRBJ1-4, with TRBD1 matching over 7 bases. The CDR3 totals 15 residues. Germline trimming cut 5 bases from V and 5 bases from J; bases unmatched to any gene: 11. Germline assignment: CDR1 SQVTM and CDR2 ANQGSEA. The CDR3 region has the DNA TGCAGCGTTACGTATCCGGGACAGCAGAATGAAAAACTGTTTTTT. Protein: CSVTYPGQQNEKLFF.

CDR3 DNA: TGCGCCAGCAGCATGGGACTAGCGGAGACCCAGTACTTC. It encodes CASSMGLAETQYF. V gene TRBV5-1 combines with J gene TRBJ2-5; 10 bases are shared with TRBD2. The CDR3 runs 13 residues. Germline V lookup: CDR1 SGHRS, CDR2 YFSETQ. With 4 bases clipped from V and 5 bases from J, the junction kept 2 bases outside the gene matches.

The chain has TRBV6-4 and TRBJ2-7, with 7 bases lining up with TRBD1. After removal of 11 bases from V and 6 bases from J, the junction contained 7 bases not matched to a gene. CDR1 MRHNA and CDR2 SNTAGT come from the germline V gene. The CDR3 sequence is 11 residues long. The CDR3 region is CAGDRVGEQYF. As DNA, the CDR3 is TGTGCCGGAGACAGGGTAGGCGAGCAGTACTTC.

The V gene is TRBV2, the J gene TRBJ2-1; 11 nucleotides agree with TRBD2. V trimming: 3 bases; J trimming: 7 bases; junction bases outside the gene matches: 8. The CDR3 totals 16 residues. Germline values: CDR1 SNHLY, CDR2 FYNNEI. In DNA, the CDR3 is TGTGCCAGCAGTGACCTGGCTAGCGGGAGGAGGAATGAGCAGTTCTTC. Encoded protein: CASSDLASGRRNEQFF.

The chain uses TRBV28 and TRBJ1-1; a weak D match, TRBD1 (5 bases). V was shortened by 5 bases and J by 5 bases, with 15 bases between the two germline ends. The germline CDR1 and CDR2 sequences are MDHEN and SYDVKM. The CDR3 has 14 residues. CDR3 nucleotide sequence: TGTGCCAGCAGTGTTTCAGGGTTGACGACTGAAGCTTTCTTT. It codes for CASSVSGLTTEAFF.

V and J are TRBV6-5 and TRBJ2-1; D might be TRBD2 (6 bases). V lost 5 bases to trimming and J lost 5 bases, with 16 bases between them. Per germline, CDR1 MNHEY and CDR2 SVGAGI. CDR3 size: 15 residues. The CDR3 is CASSLRDSRNNEQFF. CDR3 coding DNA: TGTGCCAGCAGTCTTCGGGACTCTCGTAACAATGAGCAGTTCTTC.

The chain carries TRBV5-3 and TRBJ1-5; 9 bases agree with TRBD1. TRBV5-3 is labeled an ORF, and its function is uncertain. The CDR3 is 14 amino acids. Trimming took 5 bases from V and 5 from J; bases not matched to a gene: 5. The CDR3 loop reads CARSWTGDHQPQHF. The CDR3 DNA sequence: TGTGCCAGAAGTTGGACAGGGGATCATCAGCCCCAGCATTTT.

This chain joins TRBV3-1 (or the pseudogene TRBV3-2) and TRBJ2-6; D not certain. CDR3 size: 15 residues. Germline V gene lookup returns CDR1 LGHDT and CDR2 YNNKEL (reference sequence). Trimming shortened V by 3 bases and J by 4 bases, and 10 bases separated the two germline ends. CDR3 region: CASSHAVTGANVLTF. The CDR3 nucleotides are TGTGCCAGCAGCCATGCGGTCACCGGGGCCAACGTCCTGACTTTC.

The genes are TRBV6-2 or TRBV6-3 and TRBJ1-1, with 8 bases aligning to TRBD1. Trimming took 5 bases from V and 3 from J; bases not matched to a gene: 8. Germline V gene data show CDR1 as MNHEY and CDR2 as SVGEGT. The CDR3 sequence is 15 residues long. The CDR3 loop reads CASSTVQGGYTEAFF. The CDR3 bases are TGTGCCAGCAGTACCGTACAGGGGGGATACACTGAAGCTTTCTTT.

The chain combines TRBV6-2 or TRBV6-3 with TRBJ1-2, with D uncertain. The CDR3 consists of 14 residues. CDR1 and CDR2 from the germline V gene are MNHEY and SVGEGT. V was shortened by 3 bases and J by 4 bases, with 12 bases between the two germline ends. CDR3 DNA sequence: TGTGCCAGCAGTTATTTTCAAACTTCCTATGGCTACACCTTC. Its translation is CASSYFQTSYGYTF.

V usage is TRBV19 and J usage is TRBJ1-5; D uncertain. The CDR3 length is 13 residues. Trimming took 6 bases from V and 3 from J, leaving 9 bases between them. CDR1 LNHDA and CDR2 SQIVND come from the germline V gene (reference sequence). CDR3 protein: CASSRSNNQPQHF. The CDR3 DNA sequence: TGTGCCAGTAGCAGGTCGAACAATCAGCCCCAGCATTTT.

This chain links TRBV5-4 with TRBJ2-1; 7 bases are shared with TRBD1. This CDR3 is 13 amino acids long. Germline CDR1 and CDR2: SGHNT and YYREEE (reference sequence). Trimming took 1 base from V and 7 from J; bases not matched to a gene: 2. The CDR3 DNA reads TGTGCCAGCAGCTTGCAGGGACAGAATGAGCAGTTCTTC. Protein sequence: CASSLQGQNEQFF. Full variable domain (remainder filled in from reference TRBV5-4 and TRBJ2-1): ETGVTQSPTHLIKTRGQQVTLRCSSQSGHNTVSWYQQALGQGPQFIFQYYREEENGRGNFPPRFSGLQFPNYSSELNVNALELDDSALYLCASSLQGQNEQFFGPGTRLTVL.

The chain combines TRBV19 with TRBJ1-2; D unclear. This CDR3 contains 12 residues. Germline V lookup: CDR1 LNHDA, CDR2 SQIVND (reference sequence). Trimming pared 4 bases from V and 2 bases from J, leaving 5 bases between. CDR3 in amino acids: CASSTRNYGYTF. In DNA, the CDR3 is TGTGCCAGTAGTACCAGGAACTATGGCTACACCTTC.

The CDR3 spells CASSLAGGYEQYF. The DNA of the CDR3 is TGTGCCAGCAGCCTCGCGGGGGGCTACGAGCAGTACTTC. This chain links TRBV3-1 (or the pseudogene TRBV3-2) with TRBJ2-7; 8 nucleotides match TRBD2. The CDR3 contains 13 residues. The V gene's germline CDR1 is LGHDT and CDR2 YNNKEL (reference sequence). The J segment lost 3 bases and the V segment lost 4 bases, leaving 2 bases of the junction unmatched.

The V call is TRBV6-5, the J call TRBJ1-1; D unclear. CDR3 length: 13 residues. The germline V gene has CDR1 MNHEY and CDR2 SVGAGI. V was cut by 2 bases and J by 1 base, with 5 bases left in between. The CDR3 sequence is CASSYAENTEAFF. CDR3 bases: TGTGCCAGCAGTTACGCAGAGAACACTGAAGCTTTCTTT.

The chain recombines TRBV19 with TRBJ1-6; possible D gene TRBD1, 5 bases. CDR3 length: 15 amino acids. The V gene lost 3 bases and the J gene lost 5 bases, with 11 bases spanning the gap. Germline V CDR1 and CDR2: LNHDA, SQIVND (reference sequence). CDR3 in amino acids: CASSIQGGNNSPLHF. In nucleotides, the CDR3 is TGTGCCAGTAGTATCCAGGGAGGAAATAATTCACCCCTCCACTTT. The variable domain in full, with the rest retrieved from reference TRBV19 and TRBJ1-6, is DGGITQSPKYLFRKEGQNVTLSCEQNLNHDAMYWYRQDPGQGLRLIYYSQIVNDFQKGDIAEGYSVSREKKESFPLTVTSAQKNPTAFYLCASSIQGGNNSPLHFGNGTRLTVT.

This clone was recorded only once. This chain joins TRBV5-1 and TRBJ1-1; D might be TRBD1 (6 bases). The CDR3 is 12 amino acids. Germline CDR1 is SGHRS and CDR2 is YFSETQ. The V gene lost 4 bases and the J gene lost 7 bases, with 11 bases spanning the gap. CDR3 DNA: TGCGCCAGCAGCGCAGGGGTAAGTGAAGCTTTCTTT. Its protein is CASSAGVSEAFF. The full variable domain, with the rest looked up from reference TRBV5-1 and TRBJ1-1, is KAGVTQTPRYLIKTRGQQVTLSCSPISGHRSVSWYQQTPGQGLQFLFEYFSETQRNKGNFPGRFSGRQFSNSRSEMNVSTLELGDSALYLCASSAGVSEAFFGQGTRLTVV.

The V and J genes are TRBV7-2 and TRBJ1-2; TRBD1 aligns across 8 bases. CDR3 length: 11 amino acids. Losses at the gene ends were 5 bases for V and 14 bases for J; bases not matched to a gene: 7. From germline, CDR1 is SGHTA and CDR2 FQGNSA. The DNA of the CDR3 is TGTGCCAGCAGCCCAGGGGGCTTATTTACCTTC. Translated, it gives CASSPGGLFTF.

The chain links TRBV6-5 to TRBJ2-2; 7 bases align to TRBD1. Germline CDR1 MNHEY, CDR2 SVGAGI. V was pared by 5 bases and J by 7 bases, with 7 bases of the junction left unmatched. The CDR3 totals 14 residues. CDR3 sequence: CASSPTRTGGELFF. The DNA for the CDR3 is TGTGCCAGCAGTCCAACCCGGACAGGCGGGGAGCTGTTTTTT.

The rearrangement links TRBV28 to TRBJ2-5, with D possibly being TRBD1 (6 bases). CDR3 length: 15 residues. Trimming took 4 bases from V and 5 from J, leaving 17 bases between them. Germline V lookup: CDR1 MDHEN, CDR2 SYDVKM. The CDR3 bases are TGTGCCAGCAGTTACAGGGTAGGGAAGTTGGAGACCCAGTACTTC. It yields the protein CASSYRVGKLETQYF.

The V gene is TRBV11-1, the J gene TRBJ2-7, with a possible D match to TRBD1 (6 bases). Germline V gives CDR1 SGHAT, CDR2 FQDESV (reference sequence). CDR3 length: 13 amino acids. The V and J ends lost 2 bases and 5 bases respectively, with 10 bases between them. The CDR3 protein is CASSLTGGNEQYF. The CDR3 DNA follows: TGTGCCAGCAGCTTAACTGGGGGCAACGAGCAGTACTTC.

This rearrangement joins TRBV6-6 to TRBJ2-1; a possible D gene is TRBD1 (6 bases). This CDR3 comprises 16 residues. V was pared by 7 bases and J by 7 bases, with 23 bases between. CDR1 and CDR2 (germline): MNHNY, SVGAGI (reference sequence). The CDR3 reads CASIARVPQDRNEQFF. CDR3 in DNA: TGTGCCAGCATCGCCCGTGTGCCCCAGGACAGAAATGAGCAGTTCTTC.

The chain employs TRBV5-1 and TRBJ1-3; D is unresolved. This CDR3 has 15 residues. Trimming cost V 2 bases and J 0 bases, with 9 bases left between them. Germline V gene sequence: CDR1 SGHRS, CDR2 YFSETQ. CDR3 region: CASSFNPLSGNTIYF. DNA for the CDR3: TGCGCCAGCAGCTTTAATCCTCTCTCTGGAAACACCATATATTTT.

The CDR3 nucleotides are TGTGCCAGCAGGGGCTGGGCGAACACCGGGGAGCTGTTTTTT. Residues: CASRGWANTGELFF. This rearrangement joins TRBV6-6 to TRBJ2-2, with D uncertain. From germline, CDR1 is MNHNY and CDR2 SVGAGI (reference sequence). Trimming left V 6 bases short and J 0 bases short, with 8 bases between. This CDR3 region has 14 residues.

In nucleotides, the CDR3 is TGTGCCATCAGTGAGCAGGGCTACGAGCAGTACTTC. It is translated as CAISEQGYEQYF. The V call is TRBV10-3, the J call TRBJ2-7; D is possibly TRBD1 (5 bases). V lost 2 bases, J lost 3 bases, and 5 bases lay in between. Per germline, CDR1 ENHRY and CDR2 SYGVKD. The CDR3 runs 12 residues.

Here the CDR3 reads CAIQTCGRALSEQYF. The CDR3 DNA follows: TGTGCCATCCAGACGTGCGGGAGGGCCCTCTCCGAGCAGTACTTC. The chain uses TRBV28 and TRBJ2-7; 9 bases map to TRBD2. The CDR3 loop spans 15 amino acids. Germline trimming cut 10 bases from V and 6 bases from J; bases unmatched to any gene: 16. Per the germline V gene, CDR1 is MDHEN and CDR2 is SYDVKM.

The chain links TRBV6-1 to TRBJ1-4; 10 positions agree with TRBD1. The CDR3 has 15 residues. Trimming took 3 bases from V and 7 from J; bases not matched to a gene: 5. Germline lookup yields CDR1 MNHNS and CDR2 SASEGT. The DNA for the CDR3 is TGTGCCAGCAGTGATGACAGGGGGCATGGTGAAAAACTGTTTTTT. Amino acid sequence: CASSDDRGHGEKLFF.

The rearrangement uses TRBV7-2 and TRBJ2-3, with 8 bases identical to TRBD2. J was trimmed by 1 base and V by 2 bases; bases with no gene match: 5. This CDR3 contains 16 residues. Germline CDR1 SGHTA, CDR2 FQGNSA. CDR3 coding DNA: TGTGCCAGCAGCTTAAGCGGGAGAGGGGGCACAGATACGCAGTATTTT. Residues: CASSLSGRGGTDTQYF.